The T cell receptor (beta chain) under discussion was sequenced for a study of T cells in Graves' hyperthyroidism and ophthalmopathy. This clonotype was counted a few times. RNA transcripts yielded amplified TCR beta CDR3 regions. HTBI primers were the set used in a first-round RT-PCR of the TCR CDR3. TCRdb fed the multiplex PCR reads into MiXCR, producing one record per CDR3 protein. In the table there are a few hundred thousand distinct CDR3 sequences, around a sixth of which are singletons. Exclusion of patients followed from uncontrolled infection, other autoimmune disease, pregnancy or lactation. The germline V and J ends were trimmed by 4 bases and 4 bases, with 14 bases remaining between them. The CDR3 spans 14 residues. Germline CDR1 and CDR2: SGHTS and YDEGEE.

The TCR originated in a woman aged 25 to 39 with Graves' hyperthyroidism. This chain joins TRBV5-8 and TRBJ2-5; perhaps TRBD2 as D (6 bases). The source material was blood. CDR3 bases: TGTGCCAGCAGCAAGGGAGGAGTGGTAGAGACCCAGTACTTC. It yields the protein CASSKGGVVETQYF.